This T cell receptor beta chain is drawn from a study of radiation and T cells in renal cell carcinoma. At the level of the study: Nephrectomy followed 15 Gy stereotactic body radiation by 4 weeks.

Profiled with immunoSEQ multiplex PCR; TCRdb holds only in-frame clones, not every one. This sample yields roughly 120,000 clones, of which 70% to 90% are seen a single time; 1.9% belongs to the top ten. In germline, CDR1 is LNHDA, CDR2 SQIVND (reference sequence). The V segment lost 2 bases and the J segment 1 base; nucleotides outside the gene matches: 8. The CDR3 has 17 amino acids. Indicated time point: blood 2 weeks post-SBRT. Treatment: 15 Gy SBRT to primary tumor, nephrectomy 4 weeks later. The patient's renal cell carcinoma had clear cell pathology. The sample in question was blood, obtained from a patient whose treatment included radiotherapy and nephrectomy. The chain recombines TRBV19 with TRBJ2-7, with TRBD2 matching over 10 bases. The sequence was obtained from an older woman with renal cell carcinoma. CDR3 bases: TGTGCCAGTAGTATAAGCCTAGCGGGGGACAGATCCTACGAGCAGTACTTC. As protein: CASSISLAGDRSYEQYF.